This TCR beta chain was profiled in a study of blood T cell repertoires in COVID-19. Study-wide context: The United States, Italy and Spain were the sources of the acute and convalescent COVID-19 samples.

Germline V gene data show CDR1 as SGHVS and CDR2 as FQNEAQ. This CDR3 has 18 residues. V lost 1 base and J lost 3; bases outside the gene matches: 8. Under the authors' procedure: Reference gene primer amplification gave nucleated cell count estimates. The method was immunoSEQ multiplex PCR; TCRdb's version includes in-frame clones alone and lacks a portion of them. V and J calls and clone size are those listed in that table; D and trimming were worked out from the DNA. The data hold roughly 230,000 clones, with about 80% observed a single time. The chain couples TRBV7-8 to TRBJ2-2; TRBD2 matches 10 bases. This sequence was found in a man aged 45-60 years with active or convalescent COVID-19. The specimen was peripheral blood. The CDR3: CASSLGVVLAGYTGELFF. CDR3 DNA: TGTGCCAGCAGCTTAGGGGTCGTACTAGCGGGATACACCGGGGAGCTGTTTTTT.